The text below deals with one T cell receptor beta chain. Only in-frame clones appear in the TCRdb table, and some are missing; sequencing was by immunoSEQ multiplex PCR. The sample shows some 150,000 clones, roughly 87% of them seen only once. This entry is derived from a study of blood T cell repertoires in COVID-19. Study information: T cells, B-cell-depleted T cells, or PBMCs provided the cDNA or gDNA that served as material.

Per germline, CDR1 SGHTA and CDR2 FQGNSA. The V gene lost 5 bases and the J gene lost 6 bases, with 11 bases spanning the gap. This CDR3 spans 13 amino acids. The source material was peripheral blood. The sequence came from a woman aged 60-75 years with active or convalescent COVID-19. The V and J genes are TRBV7-2 and TRBJ2-4; D ambiguous. The CDR3 sequence: CASSGRFPNIQYF. CDR3 nucleotide sequence: TGTGCCAGCAGCGGGCGTTTCCCAAACATTCAGTACTTC.